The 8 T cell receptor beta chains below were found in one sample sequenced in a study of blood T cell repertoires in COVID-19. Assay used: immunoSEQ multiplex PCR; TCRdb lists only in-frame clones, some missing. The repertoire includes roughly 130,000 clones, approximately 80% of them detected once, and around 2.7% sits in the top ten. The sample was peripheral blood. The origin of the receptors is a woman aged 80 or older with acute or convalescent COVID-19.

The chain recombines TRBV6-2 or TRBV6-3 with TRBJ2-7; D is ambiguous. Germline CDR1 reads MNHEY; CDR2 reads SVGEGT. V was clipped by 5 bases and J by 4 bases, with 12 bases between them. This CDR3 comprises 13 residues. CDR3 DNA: TGTGCCAGCAGTAAATCTATGGTATACGAGCAGTACTTC. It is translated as CASSKSMVYEQYF.

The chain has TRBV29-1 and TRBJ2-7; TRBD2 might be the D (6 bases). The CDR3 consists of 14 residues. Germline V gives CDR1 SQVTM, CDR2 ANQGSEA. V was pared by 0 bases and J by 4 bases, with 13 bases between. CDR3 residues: CSVEDAGFRYEQYF. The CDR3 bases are TGCAGCGTTGAAGATGCGGGGTTCAGGTACGAGCAGTACTTC.

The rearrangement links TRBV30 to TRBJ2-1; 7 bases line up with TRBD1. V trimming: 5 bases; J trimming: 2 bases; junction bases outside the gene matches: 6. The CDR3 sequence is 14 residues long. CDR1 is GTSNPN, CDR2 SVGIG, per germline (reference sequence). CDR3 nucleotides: TGTGCCTGGCCCGGGACAGAGCCCTACAATGAGCAGTTCTTC. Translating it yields CAWPGTEPYNEQFF.

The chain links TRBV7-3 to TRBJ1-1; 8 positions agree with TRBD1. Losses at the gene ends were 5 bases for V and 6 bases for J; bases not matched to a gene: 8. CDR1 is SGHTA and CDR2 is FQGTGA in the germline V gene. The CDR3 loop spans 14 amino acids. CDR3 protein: CASSPNRGEAEAFF. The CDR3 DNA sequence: TGTGCCAGCAGCCCTAACAGGGGGGAAGCTGAAGCTTTCTTT.

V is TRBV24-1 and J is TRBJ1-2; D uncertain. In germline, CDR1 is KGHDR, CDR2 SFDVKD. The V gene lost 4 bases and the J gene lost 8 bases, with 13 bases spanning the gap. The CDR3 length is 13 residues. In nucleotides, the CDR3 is TGTGCCACCAGTGACCCCTATGGAGAAGGCTACACCTTC. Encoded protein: CATSDPYGEGYTF.

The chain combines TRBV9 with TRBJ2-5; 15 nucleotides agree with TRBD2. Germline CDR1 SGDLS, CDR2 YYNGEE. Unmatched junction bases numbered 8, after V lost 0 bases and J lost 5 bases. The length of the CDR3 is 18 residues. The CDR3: CASSVAVRTSGGAETQYF. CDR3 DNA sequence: TGTGCCAGCAGCGTAGCAGTGAGGACTAGCGGGGGGGCTGAGACCCAGTACTTC.

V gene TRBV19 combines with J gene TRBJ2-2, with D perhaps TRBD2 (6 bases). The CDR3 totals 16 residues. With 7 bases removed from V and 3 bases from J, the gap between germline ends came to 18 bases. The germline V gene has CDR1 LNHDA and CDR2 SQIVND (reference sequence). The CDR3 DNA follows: TGTGCCAGTATTGGGCGGGACCGGCGATACACCGGGGAGCTGTTTTTT. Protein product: CASIGRDRRYTGELFF.

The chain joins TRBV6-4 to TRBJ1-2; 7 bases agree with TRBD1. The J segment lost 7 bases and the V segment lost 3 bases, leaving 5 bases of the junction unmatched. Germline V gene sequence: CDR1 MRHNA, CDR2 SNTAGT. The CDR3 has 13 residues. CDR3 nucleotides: TGTGCCAGCAGTGATCTTCGGACAGGTGGCTACACCTTC. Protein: CASSDLRTGGYTF.